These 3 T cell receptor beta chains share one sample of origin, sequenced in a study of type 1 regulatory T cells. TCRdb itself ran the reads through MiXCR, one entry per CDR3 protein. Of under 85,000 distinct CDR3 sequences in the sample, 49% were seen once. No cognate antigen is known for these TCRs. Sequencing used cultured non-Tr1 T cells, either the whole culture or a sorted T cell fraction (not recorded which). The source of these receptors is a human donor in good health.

CDR3: CSAGLAGDLQETQYF. DNA for the CDR3: TGCAGTGCTGGACTAGCGGGGGACCTCCAAGAGACCCAGTACTTC. V usage is TRBV20-1 and J usage is TRBJ2-5; 13 positions match TRBD2. V gave up 5 bases and J gave up 1 base; unmatched junction bases: 4. Looked up from germline, CDR1 is DFQATT and CDR2 is SNEGSKA (reference sequence). The CDR3 runs to 15 residues.

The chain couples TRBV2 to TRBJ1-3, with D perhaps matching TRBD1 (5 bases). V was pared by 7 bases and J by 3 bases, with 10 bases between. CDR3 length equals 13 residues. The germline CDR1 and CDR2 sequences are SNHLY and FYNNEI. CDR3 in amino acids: CASIRGVGNTIYF. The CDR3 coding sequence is TGTGCCAGCATCCGAGGGGTTGGAAACACCATATATTTT.

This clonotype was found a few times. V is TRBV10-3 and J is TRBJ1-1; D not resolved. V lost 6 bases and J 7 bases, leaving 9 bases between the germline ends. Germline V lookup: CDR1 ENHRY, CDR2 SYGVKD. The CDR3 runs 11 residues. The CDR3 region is CAISENREAFF. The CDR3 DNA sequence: TGTGCCATCAGCGAGAACCGTGAAGCTTTCTTT.